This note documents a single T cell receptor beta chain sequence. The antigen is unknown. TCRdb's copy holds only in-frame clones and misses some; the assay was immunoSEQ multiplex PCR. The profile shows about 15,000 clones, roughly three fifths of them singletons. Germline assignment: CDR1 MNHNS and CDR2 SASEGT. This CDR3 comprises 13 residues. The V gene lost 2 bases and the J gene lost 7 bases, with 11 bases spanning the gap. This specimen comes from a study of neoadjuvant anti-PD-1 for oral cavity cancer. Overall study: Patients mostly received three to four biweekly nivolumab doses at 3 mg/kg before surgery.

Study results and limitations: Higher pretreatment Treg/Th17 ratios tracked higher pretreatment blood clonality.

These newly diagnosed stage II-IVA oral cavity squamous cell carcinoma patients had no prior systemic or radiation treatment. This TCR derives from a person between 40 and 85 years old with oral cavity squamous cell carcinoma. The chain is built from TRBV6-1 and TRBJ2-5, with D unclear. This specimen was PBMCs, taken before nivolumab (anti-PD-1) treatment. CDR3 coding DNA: TGTGCCAGCAGTGAATCCCCGGTCAGGACCCAGTACTTC. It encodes CASSESPVRTQYF.